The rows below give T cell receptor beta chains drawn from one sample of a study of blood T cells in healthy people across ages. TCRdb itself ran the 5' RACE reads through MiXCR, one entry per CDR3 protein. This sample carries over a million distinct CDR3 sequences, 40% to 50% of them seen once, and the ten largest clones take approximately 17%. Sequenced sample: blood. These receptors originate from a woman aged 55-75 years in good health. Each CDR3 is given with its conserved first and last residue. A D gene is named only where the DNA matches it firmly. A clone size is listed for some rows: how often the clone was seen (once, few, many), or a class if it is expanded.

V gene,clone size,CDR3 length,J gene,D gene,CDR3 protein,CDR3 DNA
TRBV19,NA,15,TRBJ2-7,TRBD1,CASSPQGARTYEQYF,TGTGCCAGTAGTCCCCAGGGGGCCAGGACCTACGAGCAGTACTTC
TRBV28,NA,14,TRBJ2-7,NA,CASSVGRNSYEQYF,TGTGCCAGCAGTGTAGGTAGAAACTCCTACGAGCAGTACTTC
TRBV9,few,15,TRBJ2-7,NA,CASSVEGTEGYEQYF,TGTGCCAGCAGCGTAGAAGGGACGGAAGGCTACGAGCAGTACTTC
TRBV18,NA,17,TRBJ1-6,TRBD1,CASSPQDRGQANSPLHF,TGTGCCAGCTCACCACAGGACAGGGGGCAAGCTAATTCACCCCTCCACTTT
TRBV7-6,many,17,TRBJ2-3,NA,CASSPIHLGGVTDTQYF,TGTGCCAGCAGCCCGATACACCTGGGGGGAGTTACAGATACGCAGTATTTT
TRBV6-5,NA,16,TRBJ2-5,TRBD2,CASSYSGTSGEETQYF,TGTGCCAGCAGTTACTCCGGGACTAGCGGGGAAGAGACCCAGTACTTC
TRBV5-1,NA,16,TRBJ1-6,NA,CASSLVGAKLSSPLHF,TGCGCCAGCAGCTTGGTGGGGGCGAAACTGAGCTCACCCCTCCACTTT
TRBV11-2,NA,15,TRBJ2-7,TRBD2,CASRSTSGSWYERYF,TGTGCCAGCAGGTCGACTAGCGGGAGTTGGTACGAGCGGTACTTC
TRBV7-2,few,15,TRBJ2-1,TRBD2,CASSLAGRVYNEQYF,TGTGCCAGCAGCTTAGCCGGGAGGGTCTACAATGAGCAGTACTTT
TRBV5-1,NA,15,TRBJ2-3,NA,CASSLPEGNTDTQYF,TGCGCCAGCAGCCTCCCTGAGGGAAACACAGATACGCAGTATTTT
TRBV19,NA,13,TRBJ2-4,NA,CASSIGGGNIQYF,TGTGCCAGTAGTATTGGGGGAGGAAACATTCAGTACTTC
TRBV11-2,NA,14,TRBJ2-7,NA,CASSVRAPRYEQYF,TGTGCCAGCAGCGTACGAGCTCCCCGTTACGAGCAGTACTTC
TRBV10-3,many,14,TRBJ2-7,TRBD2,CAISRRAGVDEQYF,TGTGCCATCAGTCGTCGAGCGGGAGTTGACGAGCAGTACTTC
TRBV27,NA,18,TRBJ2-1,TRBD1,CASSIIRHRDRDVNEQFF,TGTGCCAGCAGTATCATCAGACACCGGGACAGGGATGTCAATGAGCAGTTCTTC
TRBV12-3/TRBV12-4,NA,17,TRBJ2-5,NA,CASSIPRDPGLQETQYF,TGTGCCAGCAGCATACCTCGGGATCCGGGCCTCCAAGAGACCCAGTACTTC
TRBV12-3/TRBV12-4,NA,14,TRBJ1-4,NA,CASSLSGGPEKLFF,TGTGCCAGCAGTTTATCCGGGGGCCCCGAAAAACTGTTTTTT
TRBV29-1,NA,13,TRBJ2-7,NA,CSVEVGVPYEQYF,TGCAGCGTTGAGGTTGGGGTGCCCTACGAGCAGTACTTC
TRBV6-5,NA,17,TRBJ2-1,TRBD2,CASSYGFGLAEYNEQFF,TGTGCCAGCAGTTATGGGTTTGGACTAGCGGAGTACAATGAGCAGTTCTTC
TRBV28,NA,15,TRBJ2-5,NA,CASSSRLRGEKTQYF,TGTGCCAGCAGTTCCAGACTAAGGGGGGAAAAGACCCAGTACTTC
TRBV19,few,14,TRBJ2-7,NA,CAPRRTFQGYEQYF,TGTGCCCCTCGACGAACCTTCCAGGGATACGAGCAGTACTTC
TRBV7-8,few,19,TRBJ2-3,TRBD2,CASSLFVRLATASTDTQYF,TGTGCCAGCAGCTTATTCGTTAGACTAGCGACCGCTAGCACAGATACGCAGTATTTT
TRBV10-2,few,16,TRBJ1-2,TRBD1,CASSESSGRTGNGYTF,TGCGCCAGCAGTGAGTCATCAGGAAGGACAGGGAATGGCTACACCTTC
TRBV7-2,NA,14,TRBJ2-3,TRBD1,CASSGTGFTDTQYF,TGTGCCAGCAGTGGGACAGGGTTTACAGATACGCAGTATTTT
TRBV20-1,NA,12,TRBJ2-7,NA,CSAPDQTYEQYF,TGCAGTGCTCCTGACCAAACCTACGAGCAGTACTTC
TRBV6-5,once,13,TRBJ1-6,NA,CASSYIKNSPLHF,TGTGCCAGCAGTTACATAAAGAATTCACCCCTCCACTTT
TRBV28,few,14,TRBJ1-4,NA,CASRTQGLNEKLFF,TGTGCCAGCAGGACACAGGGACTTAATGAAAAACTGTTTTTT
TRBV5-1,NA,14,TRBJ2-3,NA,CASSLADSTDTQYF,TGCGCCAGCAGCTTGGCGGACAGCACAGATACGCAGTATTTT
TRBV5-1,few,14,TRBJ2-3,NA,CASSPRTDTDTQYF,TGCGCCAGCAGCCCCCGGACAGACACAGATACGCAGTATTTT
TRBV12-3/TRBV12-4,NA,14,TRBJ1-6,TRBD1,CASNRQGAYSPLHF,TGTGCCAGCAACCGACAGGGGGCCTATTCACCCCTCCACTTT
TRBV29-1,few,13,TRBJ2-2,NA,CSVLSDRTGELFF,TGCAGCGTTTTATCAGATCGCACCGGGGAGCTGTTTTTT
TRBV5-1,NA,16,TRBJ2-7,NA,CASSLALGSSYDEQYF,TGCGCCAGCAGCTTGGCCTTGGGCAGCTCCTACGATGAGCAGTACTTC
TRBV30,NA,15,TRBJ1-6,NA,CAWSALGGWSSPLHF,TGTGCCTGGAGCGCCTTAGGCGGGTGGAGTTCACCCCTCCACTTT
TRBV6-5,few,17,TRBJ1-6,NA,CASSYSRSNTYNSPLHF,TGTGCCAGCAGTTACTCGAGGTCTAACACCTATAATTCACCCCTCCACTTT
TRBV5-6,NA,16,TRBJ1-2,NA,CASSLALGSGNYGYTF,TGTGCCAGCAGCTTGGCCTTGGGGTCGGGTAACTATGGCTACACCTTC
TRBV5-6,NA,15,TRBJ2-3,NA,CASSLRYRTTDTQYF,TGTGCCAGCAGCTTGAGGTACAGGACCACAGATACGCAGTATTTT
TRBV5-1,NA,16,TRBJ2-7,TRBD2,CASTSGLAGGHHEQYF,TGCGCCAGCACCTCGGGACTAGCGGGAGGGCACCACGAGCAGTACTTC
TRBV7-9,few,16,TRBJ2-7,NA,CASSPAGLPGAYEQYF,TGTGCCAGCAGCCCAGCGGGTCTACCCGGGGCGTACGAGCAGTACTTC
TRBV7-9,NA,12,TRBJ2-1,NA,CASSRVGHEQFF,TGTGCCAGCAGCCGGGTGGGTCATGAGCAGTTCTTC
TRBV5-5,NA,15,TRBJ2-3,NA,CASNPTAGHTDTQYF,TGTGCCAGCAACCCCACGGCGGGACACACAGATACGCAGTATTTT
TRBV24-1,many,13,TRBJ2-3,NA,CATSDPTTDTQYF,TGTGCCACCAGTGACCCTACCACAGATACGCAGTATTTT
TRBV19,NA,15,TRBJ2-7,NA,CASSMQGVQIHEQYF,TGTGCCAGTAGTATGCAGGGAGTCCAGATCCACGAGCAGTACTTC
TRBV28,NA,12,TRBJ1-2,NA,CASSLVRWGYTF,TGTGCCAGCAGTTTGGTTAGATGGGGCTACACCTTC
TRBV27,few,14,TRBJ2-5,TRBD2,CASSLGGDLETQYF,TGTGCCAGCAGTTTAGGGGGGGATTTGGAGACCCAGTACTTC
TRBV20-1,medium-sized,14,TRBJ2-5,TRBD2,CSARTSVIQESQYF,TGCAGTGCTAGAACTAGCGTTATCCAAGAGTCCCAGTACTTC